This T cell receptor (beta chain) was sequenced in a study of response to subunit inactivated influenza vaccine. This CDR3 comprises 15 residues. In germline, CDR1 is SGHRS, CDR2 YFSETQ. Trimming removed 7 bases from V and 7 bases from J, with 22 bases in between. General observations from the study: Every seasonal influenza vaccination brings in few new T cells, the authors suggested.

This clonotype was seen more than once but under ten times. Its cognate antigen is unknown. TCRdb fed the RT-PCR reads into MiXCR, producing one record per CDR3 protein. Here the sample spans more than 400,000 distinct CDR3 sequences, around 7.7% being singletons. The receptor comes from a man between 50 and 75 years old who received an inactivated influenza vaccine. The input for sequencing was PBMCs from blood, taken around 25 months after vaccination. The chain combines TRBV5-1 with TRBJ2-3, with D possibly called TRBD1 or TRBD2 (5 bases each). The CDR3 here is CASRGTPGPRNTQYF. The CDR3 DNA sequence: TGCGCCAGCCGCGGAACTCCGGGGCCCCGAAATACGCAGTATTTT.